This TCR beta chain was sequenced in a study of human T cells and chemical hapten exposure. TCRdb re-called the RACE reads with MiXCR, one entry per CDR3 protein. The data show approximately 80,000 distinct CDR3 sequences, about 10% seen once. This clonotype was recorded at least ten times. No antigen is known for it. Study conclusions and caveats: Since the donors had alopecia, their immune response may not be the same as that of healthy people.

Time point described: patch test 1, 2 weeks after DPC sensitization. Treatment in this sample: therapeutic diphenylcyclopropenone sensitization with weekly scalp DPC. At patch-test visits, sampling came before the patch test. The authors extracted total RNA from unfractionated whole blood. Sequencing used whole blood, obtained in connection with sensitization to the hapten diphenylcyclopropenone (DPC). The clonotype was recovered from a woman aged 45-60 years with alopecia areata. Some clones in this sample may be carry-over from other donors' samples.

For the CDR3, the DNA is TGCAGCGTACGACTAGCGGGAAGGACGCAGAATGAGCAGTTCTTC. Translated, it gives CSVRLAGRTQNEQFF. The chain recombines TRBV29-1 with TRBJ2-1; 11 bases are a match to TRBD2. There are 15 residues in the CDR3. Germline V gene data show CDR1 as SQVTM and CDR2 as ANQGSEA. The V and J ends lost 6 bases and 7 bases, in that order; junction bases with no gene match: 11.